This entry describes one TCR beta chain. The germline V gene has CDR1 MNHEY and CDR2 SVGAGI. J gave up 4 bases and V 6 bases, and 3 bases lay outside the gene matches. The CDR3 contains 13 residues. This specimen comes from a study of blood T cell repertoires in COVID-19. Study overall: COVID-19 samples from acute and convalescent phases originated in the United States, Italy and Spain. T cells, B-cell-depleted T cells, or PBMCs provided the cDNA or gDNA that served as material.

Study processing details: For nucleated cells, counts were estimated from reference gene primer amplification. The assay was immunoSEQ multiplex PCR, and TCRdb's table has in-frame clones only and misses some. V and J calls and clone size are those listed in that table; D and trimming were worked out from the DNA. The sample has 45,000 to 65,000 clones, 75% to 85% seen once; the top ten hold 15% to 20%. The sample was peripheral blood. V gene TRBV6-5 combines with J gene TRBJ1-2; TRBD1 matches at 9 bases. This sequence was found in a man aged 40-49 years with acute or convalescent COVID-19. The CDR3 DNA is TGTGCCAGCAGGGAGACAGGGGGCTATGGCTACACCTTC. Translated, it gives CASRETGGYGYTF.